The sequence of this T cell receptor beta chain was determined in a study of human T cells and chemical hapten exposure. V lost 3 bases to trimming and J lost 4 bases; unmatched junction nucleotides: 8. The CDR3 sequence is 15 residues long. The germline CDR1 and CDR2 sequences are KGHSH and LQKENI. Individual cDNA molecules received unique molecular identifiers in the library. TCRdb re-derived calls from the reads in MiXCR, one entry per CDR3 protein. The sample records hundreds of distinct CDR3 sequences, under 45% being singletons. Treatment reported: therapeutic diphenylcyclopropenone sensitization with weekly scalp DPC. Donors, patients with alopecia ranging from 18 to 70 years old and judged suitable for DPC, provided samples.

This material consisted of whole blood, taken before DPC sensitization or 2, 6, or about 24 weeks after (not recorded which). V and J are TRBV18 and TRBJ1-1; TRBD1 aligns across 7 bases. This sequence originates from an adult with alopecia areata. Some clones in this sample may be carry-over from other donors' samples. This table probably holds off-target reads from a library built for another chain. This chain's CDR3 is CASSPSTGAATEAFF. The CDR3 region has the DNA TGTGCCAGCTCACCCTCCACAGGGGCGGCCACTGAAGCTTTCTTT.